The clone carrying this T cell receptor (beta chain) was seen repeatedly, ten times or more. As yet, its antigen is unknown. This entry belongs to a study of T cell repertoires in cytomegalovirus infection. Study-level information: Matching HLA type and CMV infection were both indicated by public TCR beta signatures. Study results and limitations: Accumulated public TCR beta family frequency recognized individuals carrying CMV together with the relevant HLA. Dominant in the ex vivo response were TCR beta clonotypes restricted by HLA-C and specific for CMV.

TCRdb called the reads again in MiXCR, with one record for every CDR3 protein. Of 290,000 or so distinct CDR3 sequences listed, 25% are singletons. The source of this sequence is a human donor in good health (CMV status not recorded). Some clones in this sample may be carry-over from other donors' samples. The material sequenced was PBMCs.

CDR3 coding DNA: TGTGCCAGCAGTATCAAAAAAGGAGGAGAAGCTTTCTTT. Protein sequence: CASSIKKGGEAFF. The chain employs TRBV7-2 and TRBJ1-1; D is unresolved. The CDR3 consists of 13 residues. Germline V lookup: CDR1 SGHTA, CDR2 FQGNSA. V lost 6 bases and J 8 bases, leaving 16 bases between the germline ends. The full variable domain, its missing parts supplied by reference TRBV7-2 and TRBJ1-1, is GAGVSQSPSNKVTEKGKDVELRCDPISGHTALYWYRQSLGQGLEFLIYFQGNSAPDKSGLPSDRFSAERTGGSVSTLTIQRTQQEDSAVYLCASSIKKGGEAFFGQGTRLTVV.